Sequencing of this TCR beta chain was carried out in a study of vaccination and CD4 T cells after COVID-19. Germline assignment: CDR1 SGHTS and CDR2 YDEGEE. With V trimmed by 4 bases and J by 7 bases, 5 bases remained unmatched. This CDR3 is 15 amino acids long. For this clonotype: Its antigen is not identified.

The time point is: late sampling 161 to 241 days after vaccination in a few convalescent patients. Treatment of the sample: approximately 11-day PBMC culture with coronavirus spike peptide pools or control peptides (ViraFEST assay). Sequenced with the Oncomine TCR Beta short-read assay was DNA taken from cultured CD4+ T cells. TCRdb passed the PCR reads through MiXCR, listing each CDR3 protein once. The sample records about 25,000 distinct CDR3 sequences, around 28% being singletons. The sequence was collected from a human donor who had recovered from COVID-19. This specimen was CD4+ T cells from blood, cultured in vitro, taken about 7 months after SARS-CoV-2 vaccination. This chain links TRBV5-8 with TRBJ2-2; TRBD1 matches 12 bases. The CDR3 sequence: CASSPGTGGIGELFF. The DNA of the CDR3 is TGTGCCAGCAGCCCCGGGACAGGGGGCATCGGGGAGCTGTTTTTT.